Listed below are T cell receptor beta chains from one sample, sequenced in a study of tumor and adjacent non-tumor tissue in lung cancer. TCRdb fed the multiplex PCR reads into MiXCR, producing one record per CDR3 protein. The sample records about 200,000 distinct CDR3 sequences, around 71% being singletons. The sequenced material came from lung tumor tissue. The receptor source for this set is a man in his fifties or sixties with non-small cell lung cancer. CDR3s include the opening cysteine and the closing phenylalanine or tryptophan. D genes are given only for firm matches. Size is omitted from some rows. Given values are once, few, many or a class for expanded clones.

size: NA
J: TRBJ2-5
V: TRBV7-2
D: NA
DNA: TGTGCCAGCAGCTTCTCAGGGATACAAGAGACCCAGTACTTC
CDR3: CASSFSGIQETQYF

size: many
J: TRBJ2-1
V: TRBV20-1
D: TRBD2
DNA: TGCAGTGCACTGCTAGCGGGAGACGCCTACAATGAGCAGTTCTTC
CDR3: CSALLAGDAYNEQFF

size: NA
J: TRBJ2-1
V: TRBV5-5
D: TRBD2
DNA: TGTGCCAGCAGCTTGTTAGGCGGGAGGGCCGTCAATGAGCACTTCTTC
CDR3: CASSLLGGRAVNEHFF

size: few
J: TRBJ1-1
V: TRBV6-2/TRBV6-3
D: TRBD1
DNA: TGTGCCAGCAGTTCGCGCGTACAGGGGTTCCCTGAAGCTTTCTTT
CDR3: CASSSRVQGFPEAFF

size: NA
J: TRBJ2-1
V: TRBV20-1
D: TRBD2
DNA: TGCAGTGCTTGGACTAGCGGGAGTCTCTATGATCAGTTCTTC
CDR3: CSAWTSGSLYDQFF

size: many
J: TRBJ2-3
V: TRBV11-2
D: TRBD2
DNA: TGTGCCAGCAGCGACCCCGGGACTAGCGGAAGTGATACGCAGTATTTT
CDR3: CASSDPGTSGSDTQYF

size: once
J: TRBJ2-3
V: TRBV20-1
D: NA
DNA: TGCAGTGCTACTCCCCTACAGGGAAGGGGCACAGATCCTCAGTATTTT
CDR3: CSATPLQGRGTDPQYF

size: few
J: TRBJ1-2
V: TRBV6-5
D: NA
DNA: TGTGCCAGCAGTTACCGGGACTCCAACTATGGTTACACCTTC
CDR3: CASSYRDSNYGYTF

size: few
J: TRBJ1-1
V: TRBV2
D: NA
DNA: TGTGCCAGCAAGGAACAAATGAACACTGAAGCTTTCTTT
CDR3: CASKEQMNTEAFF

size: NA
J: TRBJ2-1
V: TRBV11-3
D: NA
DNA: TGTGCCAGCAGTCACAGGAGAGTCGGGAGTGGTTACAATGAGCAGGTCTTC
CDR3: CASSHRRVGSGYNEQVF

size: once
J: TRBJ2-7
V: TRBV11-3
D: TRBD1
DNA: TGTGCCAGTACCTTATCGGGACAGCTATACGAGCAGTACTTC
CDR3: CASTLSGQLYEQYF

size: NA
J: TRBJ2-6
V: TRBV11-2
D: TRBD1
DNA: TGTGCCAGCAGCTCAATTCCAAAGGACAGGCCCTCTGGGGTCAACGTCCTGACTTTC
CDR3: CASSSIPKDRPSGVNVLTF

size: few
J: TRBJ2-3
V: TRBV13
D: TRBD2
DNA: TGTGCCAGCATTGTAGCGGGAGAGGCAGATACGCAGTATTTT
CDR3: CASIVAGEADTQYF

size: NA
J: TRBJ1-3
V: TRBV20-1
D: NA
DNA: TGCAGTGCTCCGATAGTGGTCAGCTCTGGAAACACCATATATTTT
CDR3: CSAPIVVSSGNTIYF

size: NA
J: TRBJ2-5
V: TRBV11-3
D: NA
DNA: TGTGCCAGCAGCTTCGACTGTCAAGAGACCCAGTACTTC
CDR3: CASSFDCQETQYF

size: NA
J: TRBJ2-3
V: TRBV29-1
D: NA
DNA: TGCAGCGTCCGGACGGCCACAGATATGCAGTATTTT
CDR3: CSVRTATDMQYF